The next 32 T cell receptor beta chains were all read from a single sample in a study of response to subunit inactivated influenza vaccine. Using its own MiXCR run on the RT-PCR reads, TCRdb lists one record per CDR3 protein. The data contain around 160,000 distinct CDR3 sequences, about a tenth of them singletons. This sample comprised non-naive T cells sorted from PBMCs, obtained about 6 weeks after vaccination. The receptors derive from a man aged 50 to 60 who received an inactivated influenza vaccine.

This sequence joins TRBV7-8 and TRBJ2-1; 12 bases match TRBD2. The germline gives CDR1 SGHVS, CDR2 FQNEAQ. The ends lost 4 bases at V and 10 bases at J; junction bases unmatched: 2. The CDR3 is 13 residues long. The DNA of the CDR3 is TGTGCCAGCAGCTACGGACTAGCGGGAGAGCAGTTCTTC. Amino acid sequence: CASSYGLAGEQFF.

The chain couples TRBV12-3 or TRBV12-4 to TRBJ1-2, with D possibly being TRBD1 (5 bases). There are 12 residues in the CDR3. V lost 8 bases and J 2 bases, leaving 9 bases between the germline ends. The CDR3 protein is CASLGLNYGYTF. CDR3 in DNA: TGTGCCAGCCTGGGGCTAAACTATGGCTACACCTTC.

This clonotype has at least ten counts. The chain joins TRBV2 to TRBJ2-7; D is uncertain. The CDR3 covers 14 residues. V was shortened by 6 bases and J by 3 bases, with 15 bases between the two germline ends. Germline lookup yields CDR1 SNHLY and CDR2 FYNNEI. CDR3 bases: TGTGCCAGCAGACGGAGTGGGCTGCTCTACGAGCAGTACTTC. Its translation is CASRRSGLLYEQYF.

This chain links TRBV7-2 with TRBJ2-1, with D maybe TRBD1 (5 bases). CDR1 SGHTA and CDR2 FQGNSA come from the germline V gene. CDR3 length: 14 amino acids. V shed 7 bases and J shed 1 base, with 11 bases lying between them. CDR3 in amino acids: CASTSRGSYNEQFF. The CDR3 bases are TGTGCCAGCACCAGTAGGGGTTCCTACAATGAGCAGTTCTTC.

For the CDR3, the DNA is TGTGCCAGCTCACCGACGTCACAGGGTCACACTGAAGCTTTCTTT. As protein: CASSPTSQGHTEAFF. V and J are TRBV18 and TRBJ1-1, with D tentatively TRBD1 (6 bases). V was clipped by 3 bases and J by 3 bases, with 14 bases between them. Germline lookup yields CDR1 KGHSH and CDR2 LQKENI. The CDR3 extends over 15 amino acids.

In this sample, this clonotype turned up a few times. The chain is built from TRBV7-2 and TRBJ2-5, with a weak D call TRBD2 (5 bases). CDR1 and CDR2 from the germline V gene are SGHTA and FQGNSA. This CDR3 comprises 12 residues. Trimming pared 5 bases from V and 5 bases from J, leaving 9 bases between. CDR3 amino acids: CASSRPGETQYF. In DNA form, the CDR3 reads TGTGCCAGCAGCCGTCCGGGGGAGACCCAGTACTTC.

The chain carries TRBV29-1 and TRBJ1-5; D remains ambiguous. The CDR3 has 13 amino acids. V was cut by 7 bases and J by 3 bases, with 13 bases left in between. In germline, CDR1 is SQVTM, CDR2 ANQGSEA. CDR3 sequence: CSAATEFNQPQHF. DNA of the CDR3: TGCAGCGCTGCGACGGAATTCAATCAGCCCCAGCATTTT.

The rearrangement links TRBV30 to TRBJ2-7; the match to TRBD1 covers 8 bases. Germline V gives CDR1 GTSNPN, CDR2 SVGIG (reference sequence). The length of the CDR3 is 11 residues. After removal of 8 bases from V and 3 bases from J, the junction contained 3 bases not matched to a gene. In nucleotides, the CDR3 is TGTGCCAACGACAGGGGCTACGAGCAGTACTTC. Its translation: CANDRGYEQYF.

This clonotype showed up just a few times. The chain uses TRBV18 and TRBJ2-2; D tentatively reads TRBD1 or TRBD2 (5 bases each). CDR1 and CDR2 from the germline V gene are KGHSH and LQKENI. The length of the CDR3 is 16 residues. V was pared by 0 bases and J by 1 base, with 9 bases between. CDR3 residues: CASSPPGTGNTGELFF. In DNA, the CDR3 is TGTGCCAGCTCACCACCCGGGACGGGGAACACCGGGGAGCTGTTTTTT.

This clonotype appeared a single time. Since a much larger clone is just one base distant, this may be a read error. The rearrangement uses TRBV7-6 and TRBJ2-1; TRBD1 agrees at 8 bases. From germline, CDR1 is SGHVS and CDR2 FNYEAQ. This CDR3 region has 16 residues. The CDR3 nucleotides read TGTGCCAGCAGCTTAGAGGCCAGGGGGCGGGTCAATGAGCAGCTCTTC. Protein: CASSLEARGRVNEQLF.

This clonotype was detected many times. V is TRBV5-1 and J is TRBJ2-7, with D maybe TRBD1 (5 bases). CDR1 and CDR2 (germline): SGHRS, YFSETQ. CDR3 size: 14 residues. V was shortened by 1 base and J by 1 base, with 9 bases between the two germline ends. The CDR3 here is CASSLLQESYEQYF. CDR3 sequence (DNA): TGCGCCAGCAGCTTGTTACAGGAATCCTACGAGCAGTACTTC.

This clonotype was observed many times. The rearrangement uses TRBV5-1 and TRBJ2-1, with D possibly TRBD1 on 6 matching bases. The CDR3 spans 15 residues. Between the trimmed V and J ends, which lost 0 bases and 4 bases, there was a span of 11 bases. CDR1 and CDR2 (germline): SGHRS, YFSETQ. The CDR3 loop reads CASSLGGGPYNEQFF. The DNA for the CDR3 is TGCGCCAGCAGCTTGGGTGGGGGCCCGTACAATGAGCAGTTCTTC. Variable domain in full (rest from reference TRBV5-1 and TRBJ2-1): KAGVTQTPRYLIKTRGQQVTLSCSPISGHRSVSWYQQTPGQGLQFLFEYFSETQRNKGNFPGRFSGRQFSNSRSEMNVSTLELGDSALYLCASSLGGGPYNEQFFGPGTRLTVL.

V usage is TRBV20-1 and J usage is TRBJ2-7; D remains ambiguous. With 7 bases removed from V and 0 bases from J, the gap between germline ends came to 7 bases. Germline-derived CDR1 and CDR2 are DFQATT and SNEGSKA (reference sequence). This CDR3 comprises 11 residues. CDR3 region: CSVGYSYEQYF. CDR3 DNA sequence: TGCAGTGTGGGCTACTCCTACGAGCAGTACTTC.

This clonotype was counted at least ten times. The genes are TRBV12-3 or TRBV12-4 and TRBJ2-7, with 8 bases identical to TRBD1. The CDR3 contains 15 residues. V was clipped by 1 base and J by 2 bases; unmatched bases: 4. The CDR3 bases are TGTGCCAGCAGTTTAGGGACAGGGTTCACCTACGAGCAGTACTTC. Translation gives CASSLGTGFTYEQYF.

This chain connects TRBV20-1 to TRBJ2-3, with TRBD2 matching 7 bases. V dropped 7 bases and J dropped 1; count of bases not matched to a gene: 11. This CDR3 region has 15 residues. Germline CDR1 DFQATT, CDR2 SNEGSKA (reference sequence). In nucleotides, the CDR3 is TGCAGTGTTGAGCGGGGTGGGTCGGGCACAGATACGCAGTATTTT. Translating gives CSVERGGSGTDTQYF.

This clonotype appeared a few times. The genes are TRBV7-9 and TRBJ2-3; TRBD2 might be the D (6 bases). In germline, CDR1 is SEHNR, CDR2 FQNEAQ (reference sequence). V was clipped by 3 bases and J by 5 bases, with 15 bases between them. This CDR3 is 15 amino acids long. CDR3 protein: CASSFDWRALDTQYF. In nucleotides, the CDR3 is TGTGCCAGCAGCTTCGACTGGAGGGCCCTAGATACGCAGTATTTT.

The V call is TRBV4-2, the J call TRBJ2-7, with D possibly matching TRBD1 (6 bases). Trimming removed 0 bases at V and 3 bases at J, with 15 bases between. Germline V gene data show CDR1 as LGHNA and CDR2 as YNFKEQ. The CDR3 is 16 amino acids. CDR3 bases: TGTGCCAGCAGCCAAGACGGGCGTCAGGGACACTACGAGCAGTACTTC. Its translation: CASSQDGRQGHYEQYF.

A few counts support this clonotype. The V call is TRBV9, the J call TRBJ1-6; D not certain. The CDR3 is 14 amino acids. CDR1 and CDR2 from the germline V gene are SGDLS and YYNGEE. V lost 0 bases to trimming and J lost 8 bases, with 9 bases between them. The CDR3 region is CASSVGIRDSPLHF. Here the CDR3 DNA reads TGTGCCAGCAGCGTAGGGATCAGAGATTCACCCCTCCACTTT.

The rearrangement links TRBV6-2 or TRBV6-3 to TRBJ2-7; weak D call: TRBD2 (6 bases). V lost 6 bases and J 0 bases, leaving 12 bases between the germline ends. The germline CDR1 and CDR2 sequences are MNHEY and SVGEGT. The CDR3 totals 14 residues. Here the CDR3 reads CASSPAGFSYEQYF. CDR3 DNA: TGTGCCAGCAGCCCCGCGGGGTTCTCCTACGAGCAGTACTTC.

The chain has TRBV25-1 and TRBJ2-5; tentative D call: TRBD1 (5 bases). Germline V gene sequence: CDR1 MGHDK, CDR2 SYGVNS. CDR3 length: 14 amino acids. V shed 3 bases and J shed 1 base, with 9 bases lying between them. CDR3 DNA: TGTGCCAGCAGTGATTCGACAGCCCAAGAGACCCAGTACTTC. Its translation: CASSDSTAQETQYF.

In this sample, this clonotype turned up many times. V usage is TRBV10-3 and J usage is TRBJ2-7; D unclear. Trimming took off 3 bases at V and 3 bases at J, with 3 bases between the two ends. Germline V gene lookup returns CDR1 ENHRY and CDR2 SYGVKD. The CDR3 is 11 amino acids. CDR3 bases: TGTGCCATCAGTGACTACTACGAGCAGTACTTC. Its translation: CAISDYYEQYF.

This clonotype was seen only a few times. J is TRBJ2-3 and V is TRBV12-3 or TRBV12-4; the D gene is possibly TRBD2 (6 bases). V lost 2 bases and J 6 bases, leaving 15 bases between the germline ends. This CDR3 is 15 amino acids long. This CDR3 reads CASSLSGASLDTQYF. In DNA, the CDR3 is TGTGCCAGCAGTTTATCGGGAGCATCCCTCGATACGCAGTATTTT.

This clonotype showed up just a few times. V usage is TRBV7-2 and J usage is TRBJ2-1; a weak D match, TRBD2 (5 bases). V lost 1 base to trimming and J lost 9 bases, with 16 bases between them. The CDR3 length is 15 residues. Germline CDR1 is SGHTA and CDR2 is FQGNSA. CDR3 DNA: TGTGCCAGCAGCTTAGTTGGACTGGTTCGAAGTGAGCAGTTCTTC. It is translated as CASSLVGLVRSEQFF.

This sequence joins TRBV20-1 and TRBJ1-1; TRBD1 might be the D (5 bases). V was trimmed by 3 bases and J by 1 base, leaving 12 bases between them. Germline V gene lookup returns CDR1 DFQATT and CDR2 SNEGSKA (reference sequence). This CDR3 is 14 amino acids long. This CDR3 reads CSARRGHGNTEAFF. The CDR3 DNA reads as TGCAGTGCTAGGCGAGGACATGGGAACACTGAAGCTTTCTTT.

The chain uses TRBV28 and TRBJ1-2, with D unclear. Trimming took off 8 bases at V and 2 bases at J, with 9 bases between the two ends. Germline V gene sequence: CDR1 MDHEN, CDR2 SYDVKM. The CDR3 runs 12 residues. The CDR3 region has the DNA TGTGCCAGCCACGAAGCGAACTATGGCTACACCTTC. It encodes CASHEANYGYTF.

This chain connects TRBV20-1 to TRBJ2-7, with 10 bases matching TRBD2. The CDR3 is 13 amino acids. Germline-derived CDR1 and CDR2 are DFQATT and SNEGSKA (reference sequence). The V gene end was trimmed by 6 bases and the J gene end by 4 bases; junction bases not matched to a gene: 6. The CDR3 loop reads CSAQGLAAYEQYF. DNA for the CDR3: TGCAGTGCGCAAGGACTAGCGGCATACGAGCAGTACTTC.

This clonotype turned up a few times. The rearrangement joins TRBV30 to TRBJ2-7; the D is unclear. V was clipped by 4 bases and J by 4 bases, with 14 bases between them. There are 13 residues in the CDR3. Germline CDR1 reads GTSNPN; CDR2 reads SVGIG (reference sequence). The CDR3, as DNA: TGTGCCTGGACCCGGTCTAGTGGTTACGAGCAGTACTTC. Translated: CAWTRSSGYEQYF. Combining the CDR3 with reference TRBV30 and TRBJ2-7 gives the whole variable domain SQTIHQWPATLVQPVGSPLSLECTVEGTSNPNLYWYRQAAGRGLQLLFYSVGIGQISSEVPQNLSASRPQDRQFILSSKKLLLSDSGFYLCAWTRSSGYEQYFGPGTRLTVT.

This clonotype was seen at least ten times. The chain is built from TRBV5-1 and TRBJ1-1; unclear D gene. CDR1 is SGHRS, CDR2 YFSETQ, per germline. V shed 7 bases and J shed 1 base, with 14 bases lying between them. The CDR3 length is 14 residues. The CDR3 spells CASHPDGSNTEAFF. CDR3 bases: TGCGCCAGCCATCCGGACGGTTCGAACACTGAAGCTTTCTTT. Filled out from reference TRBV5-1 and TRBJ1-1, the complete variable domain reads KAGVTQTPRYLIKTRGQQVTLSCSPISGHRSVSWYQQTPGQGLQFLFEYFSETQRNKGNFPGRFSGRQFSNSRSEMNVSTLELGDSALYLCASHPDGSNTEAFFGQGTRLTVV.

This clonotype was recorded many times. CDR3: CASSLEGRGHAFF. CDR3 DNA: TGTGCCAGCAGCTTAGAAGGCAGGGGGCACGCTTTCTTT. This chain joins TRBV11-2 and TRBJ1-1; 8 bases line up with TRBD1. The ends lost 0 bases at V and 11 bases at J; junction bases unmatched: 5. Germline V lookup: CDR1 SGHAT, CDR2 FQNNGV. This CDR3 is built from 13 residues. Full variable domain (outside the CDR3, taken from reference TRBV11-2 and TRBJ1-1): EAGVAQSPRYKIIEKRQSVAFWCNPISGHATLYWYQQILGQGPKLLIQFQNNGVVDDSQLPKDRFSAERLKGVDSTLKIQPAKLEDSAVYLCASSLEGRGHAFFGQGTRLTVV.

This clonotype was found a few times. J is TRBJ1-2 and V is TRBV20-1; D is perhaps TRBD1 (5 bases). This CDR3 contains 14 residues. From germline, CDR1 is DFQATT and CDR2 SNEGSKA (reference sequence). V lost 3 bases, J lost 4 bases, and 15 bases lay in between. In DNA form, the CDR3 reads TGCAGTGCTAGCGGACACCCTGAAACCTATGGCTACACCTTC. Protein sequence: CSASGHPETYGYTF.

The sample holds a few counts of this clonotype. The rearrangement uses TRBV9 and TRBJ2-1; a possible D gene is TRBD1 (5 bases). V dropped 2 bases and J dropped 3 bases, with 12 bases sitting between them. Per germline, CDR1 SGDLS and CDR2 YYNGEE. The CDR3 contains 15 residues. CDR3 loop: CASSVGLGDYNEQFF. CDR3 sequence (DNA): TGTGCCAGCAGCGTTGGGCTAGGGGACTACAATGAGCAGTTCTTC.

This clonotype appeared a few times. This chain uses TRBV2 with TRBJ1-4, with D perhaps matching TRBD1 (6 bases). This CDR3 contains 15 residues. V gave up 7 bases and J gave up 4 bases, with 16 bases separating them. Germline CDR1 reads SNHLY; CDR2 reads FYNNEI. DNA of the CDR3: TGTGCCAGCATCCTACAGGGAGCCAGTAATGAAAAACTGTTTTTT. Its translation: CASILQGASNEKLFF.